This T cell receptor (beta chain) was recovered during a study of a mutant IDH1 vaccine in newly diagnosed glioma (dated by TCRdb to the early 2020s). Study-wide context: Patients were given eight vaccinations, in weeks 1, 3, 5, 7, 11, 15, 19 and 23, which matched visits V03 through V10. Peripheral blood was drawn at six visits: V03 (baseline), V05, V07, V10, V12 and V13. Prior to enrollment, patients had been given standard therapy consisting of radiotherapy alone, temozolomide alone, or radiochemotherapy with temozolomide, with the combination given to most patients. Of the roughly 30 treated patients, approximately 62% were male and 37.5% were female, and a mean age of roughly 41 years was recorded. Vaccination was initiated 4-6 weeks after radiotherapy alone, or concurrently with temozolomide cycles in the chemotherapy-containing groups. Longitudinal TCRB deep sequencing was performed for about 25 treated patients wherever samples were available for exploratory analyses.

Summary of the overall study and its limitations: Vaccine-induced immune responses across multiple MHC alleles were detected in approximately 94% of patients. Availability determined which PBMC samples were chosen for TCRB deep sequencing. Pseudoprogression appeared unrelated to alterations in the top peripheral T cell clonotypes detected by TCRB sequencing. According to the authors, sample limitations meant that analyses of patient blood samples could not be reproduced.

Remarks on this clone: The antigen this receptor binds is unknown. Per-base quality was not reported, and no clone a single base away is much larger than it.

Libraries came from the immunoSEQ multiplex PCR assay. Rearranged TCR beta chain sequences were amplified with the hsTCRB Kit following the manufacturer's protocol. TCRB libraries were sequenced on an Illumina MiSeq. The source study handled its data this way. The kit vendor's proprietary platform handled demultiplexing, trimming and gene mapping. In its TCRdb copy, this immuneACCESS table keeps in-frame sequences only and misses some clones. Where compared with another copy, unresolved V genes explain less than half of these, and the others have no known cause. Clone size and the V and J calls come from that table; the DNA yielded D and trimming. The sample profile shows tens of thousands of clones; roughly 80% of them were found once. Roughly 7% of the sample is held by the ten biggest clonotypes. The sample's time point label, decoded: week 5, during vaccination. A 20-mer mutant IDH1 peptide at 300 micrograms in Montanide made up each vaccine dose, which was injected subcutaneously together with topical imiquimod. Donors had newly diagnosed WHO grade 3 or 4 IDH1-mutant astrocytomas with loss of nuclear ATRX. The samples were drawn from NOA16, a multicentre, single-arm, open-label phase I trial in Germany that tested a mutant IDH1 peptide vaccine in humans for the first time. Genomic DNA for TCRB sequencing was extracted from EDTA blood using the DNeasy Blood and Tissue Kit.

This receptor was obtained from a man aged 40-49 years with glioma. Some clones in this sample may be carry-over from other donors' samples. Sequenced here: PBMCs, sampled from a glioma patient whose treatment included an IDH1 peptide vaccine.

This receptor carries the CDR3 CSVAGTLNTEAFF. The DNA sequence is given as TGCAGCGTGGCCGGGACATTGAACACTGAAGCTTTCTTT. Recombination joined TRBV29-1 with TRBJ1-1; 6 matching bases give a weak D call of TRBD1. The germline V gene sets CDR1 to SQVTM and CDR2 to ANQGSEA. The junction shows trimming of 6 bases on V and 0 bases on J, plus 11 bases between the germline ends. The CDR3 goes from the cysteine to the phenylalanine over 13 residues. The only DNA kept is the CDR3, 39 bases in frame from the first base.